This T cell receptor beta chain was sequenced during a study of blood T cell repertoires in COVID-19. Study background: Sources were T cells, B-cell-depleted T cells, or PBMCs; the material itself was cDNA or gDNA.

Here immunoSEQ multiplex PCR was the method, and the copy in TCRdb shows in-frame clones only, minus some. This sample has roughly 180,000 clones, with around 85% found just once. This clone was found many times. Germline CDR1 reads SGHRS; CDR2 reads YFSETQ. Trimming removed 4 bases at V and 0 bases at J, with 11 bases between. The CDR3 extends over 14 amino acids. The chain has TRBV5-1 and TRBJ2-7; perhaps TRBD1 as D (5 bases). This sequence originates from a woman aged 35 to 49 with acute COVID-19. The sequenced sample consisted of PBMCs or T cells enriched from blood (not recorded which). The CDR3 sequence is CASSRLDNSYEQYF. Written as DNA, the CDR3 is TGCGCCAGCAGCCGGCTGGACAACTCCTACGAGCAGTACTTC.